These T cell receptor beta chains were read from a single sample in a study of T cell responses to AZD1222 COVID-19 vaccine. The data were produced by immunoSEQ multiplex PCR, yet TCRdb's version contains in-frame clones alone and is incomplete. Of some 120,000 clones in the sample, roughly 89% are singletons; the top ten hold roughly a quarter. This material consisted of peripheral blood, taken on day 0 of AZD1222 vaccination. All receptors derive from an adult in good health. CDR3s include the opening cysteine and the closing phenylalanine or tryptophan. Fields, in order: clone size, J gene, D gene, V gene, CDR3 DNA, CDR3 protein. D genes are given only for firm matches. Rows give clone size only sometimes, using once, few, many, or a class for an expanded clone.

. | TRBJ2-1 | TRBD2 | TRBV9 | TGTGCCAGCAGCCCCCACCCTACTAGCGGCAATGAGCAGTTCTTC | CASSPHPTSGNEQFF
. | TRBJ2-7 | . | TRBV5-1 | TGCGCCAGCAGCTTTGTGGTCCGAGGACTTCCCTACGAGCAGTACTTC | CASSFVVRGLPYEQYF
. | TRBJ1-2 | . | TRBV6-6 | TGTGCCAGCAGCCTGACAGTAAACGGCTACACCTTC | CASSLTVNGYTF
. | TRBJ2-7 | . | TRBV20-1 | TGCAGTGCTAGTGACCCTAGCGCAAGTTACGAGCAGTACTTC | CSASDPSASYEQYF
. | TRBJ1-1 | . | TRBV5-6 | TGTGCCAGCACCAACCGCCCGGGACACCTTAGAACTGAAGCTTTCTTT | CASTNRPGHLRTEAFF
. | TRBJ1-5 | TRBD1 | TRBV5-8 | TGTGCCAGCAGCTTGGAGCCAGGGACAGTTCTCGGCCAGCCCCAGCATTTT | CASSLEPGTVLGQPQHF
. | TRBJ1-1 | . | TRBV19 | TGTGCCAGTAGGATCGGTGGCACTGAAGCTTTCTTT | CASRIGGTEAFF
once | TRBJ1-2 | . | TRBV21-1 | TGTGCCAGCAGCTCCGCCGGGACAGGGGCGGAGGTCTATGGCTACACCTTC | CASSSAGTGAEVYGYTF
. | TRBJ2-1 | TRBD2 | TRBV19 | TGTGCCAGTAGTACTAGCGGGAGTTCCTACAATGAGCAGTTCTTC | CASSTSGSSYNEQFF
. | TRBJ1-6 | . | TRBV5-1 | TGCGCCAGCAGCTTGGGCCTAAATTGGGCTTCACCCCTCCACTTT | CASSLGLNWASPLHF
. | TRBJ2-7 | . | TRBV4-1 | TGCGCCAGCAGCCAAGCTTTAGAGTACGAGCAGTACTTC | CASSQALEYEQYF
once | TRBJ1-1 | TRBD1 | TRBV7-9 | TGTGCCAGCAGCTTGGGACAGGGCGCCACTGAAGCTTTCTTT | CASSLGQGATEAFF
. | TRBJ1-5 | . | TRBV19 | TGTGCCAGTAGTACGCTCACTGATCAGCCCCAGCATTTT | CASSTLTDQPQHF
once | TRBJ1-2 | . | TRBV5-5 | TGTGCCAGCAGCCAACCTACAGGTGGCTATGGCTACACCTTC | CASSQPTGGYGYTF
. | TRBJ1-4 | . | TRBV25-1 | TGTGCCAGCAGTTACGGCGGGGTTAATGAAAAACTGTTTTTT | CASSYGGVNEKLFF
once | TRBJ2-7 | TRBD2 | TRBV9 | TGTGCCAGCAGCACATCTAGCGGGGGCCCCTACGAGCAGTACTTC | CASSTSSGGPYEQYF
. | TRBJ2-3 | TRBD1 | TRBV5-6 | TGTGCCAGCAGCGCCCGGGACAGGGGAGATACGCAGTATTTT | CASSARDRGDTQYF
. | TRBJ2-5 | . | TRBV5-8 | TGTGCCAGCAGCTTGCAGGGTCTAGAGACCCAGTACTTC | CASSLQGLETQYF
. | TRBJ2-5 | . | TRBV7-2 | TGTGCCAGCAGCTTACGGCGGCTCCAAGAGACCCAGTACTTC | CASSLRRLQETQYF
. | TRBJ2-3 | TRBD1 | TRBV19 | TGTGCCAGTAGTACTCAGGGGGCAGATACGCAGTATTTT | CASSTQGADTQYF
. | TRBJ1-2 | TRBD1 | TRBV5-1 | TGCGCCAGCAGCTTATGGGACAGTCTGCCTGGGAAGTCGGGAGGCTACACCTTC | CASSLWDSLPGKSGGYTF
. | TRBJ1-1 | . | TRBV6-6 | TGTGCCAGCAGTTACGCGGAATTGTGGGGCGTTGAAGCTTTCTTT | CASSYAELWGVEAFF
. | TRBJ2-1 | TRBD2 | TRBV2 | TGTGCCAGCAGTGAGTCGAGCGGGAGTCGGAATGAGCAGTTCTTC | CASSESSGSRNEQFF
. | TRBJ2-1 | TRBD2 | TRBV3-1/TRBV3-2 | TGTGCCAGCAGCCAAGGAGCGGGGGACTACAATGAGCAGTTCTTC | CASSQGAGDYNEQFF
. | TRBJ1-3 | TRBD1 | TRBV5-1 | TGCGCCAGCAGCACTTCAGGGGGCTCTGGAAACACCATATATTTT | CASSTSGGSGNTIYF